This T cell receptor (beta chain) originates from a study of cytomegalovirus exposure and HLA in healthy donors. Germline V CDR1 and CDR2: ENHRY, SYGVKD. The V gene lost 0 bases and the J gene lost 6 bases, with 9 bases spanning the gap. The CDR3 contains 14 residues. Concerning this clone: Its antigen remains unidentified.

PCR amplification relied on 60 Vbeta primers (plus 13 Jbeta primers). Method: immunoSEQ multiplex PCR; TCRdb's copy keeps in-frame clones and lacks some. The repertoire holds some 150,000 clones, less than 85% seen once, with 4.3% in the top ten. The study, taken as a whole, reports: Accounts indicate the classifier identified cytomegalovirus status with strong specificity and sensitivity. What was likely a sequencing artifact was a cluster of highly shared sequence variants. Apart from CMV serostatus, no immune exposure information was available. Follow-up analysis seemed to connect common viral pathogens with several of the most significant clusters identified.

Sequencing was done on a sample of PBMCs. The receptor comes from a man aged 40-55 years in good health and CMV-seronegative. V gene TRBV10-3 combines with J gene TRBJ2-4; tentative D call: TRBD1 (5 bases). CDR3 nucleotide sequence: TGTGCCATCAGTGAGTCCGAGACAGCAAACATTCAGTACTTC. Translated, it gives CAISESETANIQYF.